A single sample gave rise to the 27 T cell receptor beta chains below, sequenced in a study of blood T cell repertoires in COVID-19. Measured with immunoSEQ multiplex PCR; TCRdb has only the in-frame clones, and not every one. This sample has roughly 170,000 clones, with about 85% found just once. The specimen sequenced was peripheral blood. The receptor set was obtained from a man in his fifties or sixties with acute or convalescent COVID-19.

This chain links TRBV19 with TRBJ2-2; D ambiguous. The CDR3 consists of 14 residues. Germline V gene data show CDR1 as LNHDA and CDR2 as SQIVND (reference sequence). The V end was cut by 1 base, the J end by 2 bases, with 5 bases between. CDR3 amino acids: CASSIGSNTGELFF. CDR3 DNA sequence: TGTGCCAGTAGTATAGGCAGTAACACCGGGGAGCTGTTTTTT.

The rearrangement joins TRBV7-3 to TRBJ1-2, with 8 positions matching TRBD1. The V gene end was trimmed by 5 bases and the J gene end by 7 bases; junction bases not matched to a gene: 3. This CDR3 contains 12 residues. CDR1 SGHTA and CDR2 FQGTGA come from the germline V gene. The CDR3 nucleotides read TGTGCCAGCAGCCGCGACAGGGGTGGCTACACCTTC. Residues: CASSRDRGGYTF.

This clone was detected only once. This chain uses TRBV6-4 with TRBJ2-1; 12 bases line up with TRBD2. CDR1 and CDR2 from the germline V gene are MRHNA and SNTAGT. V was pared by 5 bases and J by 9 bases, with 5 bases of the junction left unmatched. The CDR3 is made up of 14 amino acids. The CDR3 DNA is TGTGCCAGCAGTCGACTAGCGGGGGCAGTTGAGCAGTTCTTC. This sequence encodes CASSRLAGAVEQFF.

The chain links TRBV6-6 to TRBJ2-1; 12 bases line up with TRBD2. Germline trimming cut 5 bases from V and 7 bases from J; bases unmatched to any gene: 6. The CDR3 consists of 15 residues. The V gene's germline CDR1 is MNHNY and CDR2 SVGAGI (reference sequence). CDR3 in amino acids: CASSPLAGGENEQFF. The DNA for the CDR3 is TGTGCCAGCAGTCCCCTAGCGGGAGGGGAAAATGAGCAGTTCTTC.

V and J are TRBV6-5 and TRBJ2-2; weak D call: TRBD2 (6 bases). Trimming pared 11 bases from V and 2 bases from J, leaving 15 bases between. Germline V gene data show CDR1 as MNHEY and CDR2 as SVGAGI. This CDR3 region has 14 residues. CDR3 sequence (DNA): TGTGCCGGTCGTCGGGGGATCAACACCGGGGAGCTGTTTTTT. Translating it yields CAGRRGINTGELFF.

The chain uses TRBV12-5 and TRBJ2-7; D is unclear. The germline V gene has CDR1 LGHNT and CDR2 FRNRAP. V gave up 2 bases and J gave up 6 bases, with 5 bases separating them. This CDR3 is 11 amino acids long. CDR3: CASGLTGEQYF. As DNA, the CDR3 is TGTGCTAGTGGTTTGACGGGCGAGCAGTACTTC. Full variable domain (outside the CDR3, taken from reference TRBV12-5 and TRBJ2-7): DARVTQTPRHKVTEMGQEVTMRCQPILGHNTVFWYRQTMMQGLELLAYFRNRAPLDDSGMPKDRFSAEMPDATLATLKIQPSEPRDSAVYFCASGLTGEQYFGPGTRLTVT.

Here the CDR3 reads CSAGLAGGLFYEQYF. The CDR3, as DNA: TGCAGCGCGGGACTAGCGGGAGGGCTCTTCTACGAGCAGTACTTC. This chain links TRBV29-1 with TRBJ2-7; TRBD2 matches at 16 bases. This CDR3 is 15 amino acids long. The junction had 6 bases not matched to a gene; V was cut back by 7 bases and J by 3 bases. Germline CDR1 is SQVTM and CDR2 is ANQGSEA.

This clone was found once. This rearrangement joins TRBV4-2 to TRBJ2-5, with 13 bases identical to TRBD2. The CDR3 has 16 residues. Germline V gives CDR1 LGHNA, CDR2 YNFKEQ. After removal of 1 base from V and 2 bases from J, the junction contained 1 base not matched to a gene. The CDR3 DNA reads as TGTGCCAGCAGCCAAGGACTAGCGGGGGGACAAGAGACCCAGTACTTC. Translated, it gives CASSQGLAGGQETQYF.

The CDR3 DNA follows: TGTGCCAGCAGCTTTTTGGCGGGGGGGAGCACAGATACGCAGTATTTT. Translating it yields CASSFLAGGSTDTQYF. The chain recombines TRBV5-5 with TRBJ2-3, with 9 positions matching TRBD2. The CDR3 consists of 16 residues. The V segment lost 2 bases and the J segment 0 bases; nucleotides outside the gene matches: 4. In germline, CDR1 is SGHKS, CDR2 YYEKEE (reference sequence).

The chain joins TRBV28 to TRBJ1-2; 9 nucleotides match TRBD1. V lost 5 bases, J lost 4 bases, and 2 bases stayed unmatched. CDR3 length: 13 amino acids. Germline V CDR1 and CDR2: MDHEN, SYDVKM. CDR3 in amino acids: CASSPGQGYGYTF. In DNA form, the CDR3 reads TGTGCCAGCAGTCCGGGACAGGGCTATGGCTACACCTTC.

The chain employs TRBV5-1 and TRBJ2-1, with 10 positions matching TRBD2. V lost 4 bases, J lost 7 bases, and 5 bases stayed unmatched. CDR3 length: 14 amino acids. Germline CDR1 SGHRS, CDR2 YFSETQ. The CDR3 region has the DNA TGCGCCAGCAGCCCGGGACTAGCGTGGAATGAGCAGTTCTTC. Encoded protein: CASSPGLAWNEQFF.

The DNA of the CDR3 is TGTGCCAGCAGCGACAGGGGTTTTGCAGATACGCAGTATTTT. Amino acids: CASSDRGFADTQYF. V gene TRBV6-5 combines with J gene TRBJ2-3, with 8 positions matching TRBD1. The CDR3 is 14 amino acids. J was trimmed by 4 bases and V by 6 bases; bases with no gene match: 6. Germline V gives CDR1 MNHEY, CDR2 SVGAGI.

The chain recombines TRBV10-3 with TRBJ1-2, with 12 bases matching TRBD1. Germline V lookup: CDR1 ENHRY, CDR2 SYGVKD. CDR3 size: 16 residues. V dropped 6 bases and J dropped 8; count of bases not matched to a gene: 13. The CDR3 nucleotides are TGTGCCATCAGGGGGACAGGGGGCGCAGGTCGAGACGGCTACACCTTC. Amino acids: CAIRGTGGAGRDGYTF.

The chain combines TRBV2 with TRBJ2-5; no clear D gene. Trimming left V 6 bases short and J 2 bases short, with 4 bases between. This CDR3 has 11 amino acids. Germline assignment: CDR1 SNHLY and CDR2 FYNNEI. For the CDR3, the DNA is TGTGCCAGCAGGCTACAAGAGACCCAGTACTTC. This sequence encodes CASRLQETQYF.

V gene TRBV5-5 combines with J gene TRBJ2-2; no clear D gene. V was clipped by 3 bases and J by 0 bases, with 9 bases between them. CDR3 length equals 15 residues. Germline values: CDR1 SGHKS, CDR2 YYEKEE (reference sequence). The CDR3 nucleotides are TGTGCCAGCAGCTGGGCGACGTCGAACACCGGGGAGCTGTTTTTT. It codes for CASSWATSNTGELFF.

V usage is TRBV15 and J usage is TRBJ1-1; TRBD1 aligns across 8 bases. The CDR3 runs to 13 residues. The V gene's germline CDR1 is LNHNV and CDR2 YYDKDF (reference sequence). Losses at the gene ends were 5 bases for V and 7 bases for J; bases not matched to a gene: 6. The CDR3 loop reads CATSSGQGVEAFF. The DNA for the CDR3 is TGTGCCACCAGCTCAGGACAGGGAGTTGAAGCTTTCTTT.

This clone came up a few times. V is TRBV29-1 and J is TRBJ1-1; tentatively, D is TRBD1 (6 bases). CDR3 length: 12 amino acids. V lost 6 bases and J 0 bases, leaving 8 bases between the germline ends. Germline V gives CDR1 SQVTM, CDR2 ANQGSEA. This chain's CDR3 is CSVGQLNTEAFF. The CDR3 DNA is TGCAGCGTCGGACAGTTGAACACTGAAGCTTTCTTT.

This clone appeared once. V and J are TRBV9 and TRBJ1-1; weak D call: TRBD1 (6 bases). From germline, CDR1 is SGDLS and CDR2 YYNGEE. V lost 0 bases to trimming and J lost 6 bases, with 15 bases between them. This CDR3 has 15 residues. The CDR3 nucleotides are TGTGCCAGCAGCGTAGATGGAGCGGGGGGCGCTGAAGCTTTCTTT. Protein sequence: CASSVDGAGGAEAFF.

The rearrangement joins TRBV29-1 to TRBJ1-4; 7 bases are a match to TRBD1. The trim removed 7 bases at V and 4 bases at J, leaving 6 bases unmatched. This CDR3 contains 13 residues. Germline V lookup: CDR1 SQVTM, CDR2 ANQGSEA. CDR3 sequence: CSGSGGGNEKLFF. The CDR3 coding sequence is TGCAGCGGCTCAGGGGGTGGTAATGAAAAACTGTTTTTT.

The chain couples TRBV9 to TRBJ1-4; D possibly corresponds to TRBD1 (5 bases). Germline V CDR1 and CDR2: SGDLS, YYNGEE. CDR3 length: 14 residues. Trimming shortened V by 0 bases and J by 7 bases, and 10 bases separated the two germline ends. As DNA, the CDR3 is TGTGCCAGCAGCGTAGGGGGGGGTACTGAAAAACTGTTTTTT. Translating gives CASSVGGGTEKLFF.

This clone came up once. The chain combines TRBV19 with TRBJ2-2; 9 bases agree with TRBD2. V was pared by 7 bases and J by 8 bases, with 5 bases of the junction left unmatched. CDR1 is LNHDA, CDR2 SQIVND, per germline (reference sequence). The CDR3 runs to 13 residues. CDR3 coding DNA: TGTGCCAGTACTGCTAGCGGGATAGGGGAGCTGTTTTTT. Translating gives CASTASGIGELFF.

This chain connects TRBV28 to TRBJ1-2; TRBD1 matches 7 bases. The V segment lost 3 bases and the J segment 8 bases; nucleotides outside the gene matches: 9. CDR3 size: 14 residues. Germline V lookup: CDR1 MDHEN, CDR2 SYDVKM. CDR3 nucleotide sequence: TGTGCCAGCAGTTTTACGGGACAGCCTAGGGGCTACACCTTC. This translates into CASSFTGQPRGYTF.

This clone was detected only a few times. One end of the junction fails to match germline, which may point to a read error. The chain has TRBV6-5 and TRBJ1-6, with a weak D call TRBD1 (6 bases). The CDR3 is 13 residues long. Germline CDR1 is MNHEY and CDR2 is SVGAGI. CDR3 bases: TGTGCAAGCAGTTATATTCAGGGGTCACCCCTCCACTTT. It specifies CASSYIQGSPLHF.

This sequence joins TRBV14 and TRBJ1-2; the D is unclear. The CDR3 totals 14 residues. Germline assignment: CDR1 SGHDN and CDR2 FVKESK. V was pared by 0 bases and J by 2 bases, with 7 bases between. The CDR3 sequence: CASSQELRNYGYTF. For the CDR3, the DNA is TGTGCCAGCAGCCAAGAGCTCAGGAACTATGGCTACACCTTC.

The CDR3 nucleotides read TGTGCCAGCACCCCAAATCAGCCCCAGCATTTT. Protein product: CASTPNQPQHF. This chain links TRBV12-3 or TRBV12-4 with TRBJ1-5; D gene uncertain. The CDR3 sequence is 11 residues long. V shed 7 bases and J shed 4 bases, with 5 bases lying between them.

The chain employs TRBV24-1 and TRBJ2-1, with TRBD1 matching over 9 bases. Germline CDR1 KGHDR, CDR2 SFDVKD. The CDR3 is 18 residues long. Trimming removed 2 bases from V and 3 bases from J; junction bases left unmatched: 10. The CDR3 coding sequence is TGTGCCACCAGTGATTATTTAACCGGGACAGGGATCTACAATGAGCAGTTCTTC. It is translated as CATSDYLTGTGIYNEQFF.

Only a few counts were recorded for this clone. The chain carries TRBV10-1 and TRBJ1-6; no clear D gene. The CDR3 totals 8 residues. The V gene's germline CDR1 is WNHNN and CDR2 SYGVQD (reference sequence). V was shortened by 6 bases and J by 16 bases, with 4 bases between the two germline ends. For the CDR3, the DNA is TGCGCCAGCAGCCTTCTCCACTTT. Its protein product is CASSLLHF.